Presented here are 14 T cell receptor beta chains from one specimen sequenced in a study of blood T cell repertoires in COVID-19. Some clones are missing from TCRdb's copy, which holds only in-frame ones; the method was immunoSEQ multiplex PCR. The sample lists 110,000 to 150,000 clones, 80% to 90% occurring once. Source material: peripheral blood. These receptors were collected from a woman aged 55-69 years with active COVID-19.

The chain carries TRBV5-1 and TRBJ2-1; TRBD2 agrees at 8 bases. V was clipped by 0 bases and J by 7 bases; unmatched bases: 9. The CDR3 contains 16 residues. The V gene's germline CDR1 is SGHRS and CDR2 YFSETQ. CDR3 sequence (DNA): TGCGCCAGCAGCTTGGACATTCCGGGACTAGGGAATGAGCAGTTCTTC. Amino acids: CASSLDIPGLGNEQFF. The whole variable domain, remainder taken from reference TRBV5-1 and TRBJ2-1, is KAGVTQTPRYLIKTRGQQVTLSCSPISGHRSVSWYQQTPGQGLQFLFEYFSETQRNKGNFPGRFSGRQFSNSRSEMNVSTLELGDSALYLCASSLDIPGLGNEQFFGPGTRLTVL.

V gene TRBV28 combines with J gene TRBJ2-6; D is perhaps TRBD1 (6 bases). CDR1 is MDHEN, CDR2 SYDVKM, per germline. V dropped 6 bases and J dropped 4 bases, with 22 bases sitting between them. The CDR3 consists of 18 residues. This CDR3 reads CASSAPGHAVGGANVLTF. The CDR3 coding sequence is TGTGCCAGCAGCGCGCCGGGACACGCGGTGGGGGGGGCCAACGTCCTGACTTTC.

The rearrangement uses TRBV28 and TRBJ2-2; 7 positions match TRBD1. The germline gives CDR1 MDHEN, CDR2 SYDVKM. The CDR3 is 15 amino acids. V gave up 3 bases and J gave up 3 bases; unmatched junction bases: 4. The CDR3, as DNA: TGTGCCAGCAGTTTGGACGACAGGGACACCGGGGAGCTGTTTTTT. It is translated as CASSLDDRDTGELFF.

CDR3 bases: TGTGCCACCAGCAGAGATACGGGGGGGGCTTTCTTT. Protein sequence: CATSRDTGGAFF. This chain uses TRBV15 with TRBJ1-1; tentatively, D is TRBD1 (5 bases). The V gene's germline CDR1 is LNHNV and CDR2 YYDKDF (reference sequence). The CDR3 contains 12 residues. V was pared by 0 bases and J by 11 bases, with 10 bases between. The complete variable domain, with remaining parts taken from reference TRBV15 and TRBJ1-1, reads DAMVIQNPRYQVTQFGKPVTLSCSQTLNHNVMYWYQQKSSQAPKLLFHYYDKDFNNEADTPDNFQSRRPNTSFCFLDIRSPGLGDTAMYLCATSRDTGGAFFGQGTRLTVV.

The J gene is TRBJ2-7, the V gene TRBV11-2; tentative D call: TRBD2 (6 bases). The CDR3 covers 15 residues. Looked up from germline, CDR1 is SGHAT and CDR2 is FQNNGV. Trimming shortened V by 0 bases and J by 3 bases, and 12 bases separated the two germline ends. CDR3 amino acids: CASSLDAGSIYEQYF. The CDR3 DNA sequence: TGTGCCAGCAGCTTAGATGCGGGGTCAATCTACGAGCAGTACTTC.

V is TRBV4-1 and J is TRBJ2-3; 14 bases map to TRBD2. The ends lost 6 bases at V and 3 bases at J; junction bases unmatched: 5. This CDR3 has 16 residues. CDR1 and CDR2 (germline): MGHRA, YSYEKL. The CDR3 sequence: CASRWGLAGVTDTQYF. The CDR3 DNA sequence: TGCGCCAGCAGGTGGGGACTAGCGGGAGTAACAGATACGCAGTATTTT.

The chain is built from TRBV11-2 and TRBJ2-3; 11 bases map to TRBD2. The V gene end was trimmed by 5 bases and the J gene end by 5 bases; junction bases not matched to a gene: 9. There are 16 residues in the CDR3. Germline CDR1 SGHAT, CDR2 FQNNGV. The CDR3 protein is CASSRLAGSVKDTQYF. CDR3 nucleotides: TGTGCCAGCAGCCGACTAGCGGGAAGTGTTAAAGATACGCAGTATTTT.

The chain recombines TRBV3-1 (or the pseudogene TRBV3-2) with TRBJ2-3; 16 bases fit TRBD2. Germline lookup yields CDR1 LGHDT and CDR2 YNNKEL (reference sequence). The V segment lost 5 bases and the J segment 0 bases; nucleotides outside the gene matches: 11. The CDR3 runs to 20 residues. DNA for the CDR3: TGTGCCAGCAGCTCCCCGGGACTAGCGGGAGGGGCCGGTAGCACAGATACGCAGTATTTT. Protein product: CASSSPGLAGGAGSTDTQYF.

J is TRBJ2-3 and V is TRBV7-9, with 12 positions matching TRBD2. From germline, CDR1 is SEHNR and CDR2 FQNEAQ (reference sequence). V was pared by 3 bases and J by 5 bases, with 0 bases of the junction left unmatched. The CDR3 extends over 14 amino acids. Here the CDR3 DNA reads TGTGCCAGCAGCTTGGGACTAGCGGGAGATACGCAGTATTTT. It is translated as CASSLGLAGDTQYF.

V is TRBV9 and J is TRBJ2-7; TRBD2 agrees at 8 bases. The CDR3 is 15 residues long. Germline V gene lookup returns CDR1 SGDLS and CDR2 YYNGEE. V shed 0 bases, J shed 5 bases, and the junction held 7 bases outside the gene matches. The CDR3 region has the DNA TGTGCCAGCAGCGTAGGGCCAGCGGGAGTGAACGAGCAGTACTTC. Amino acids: CASSVGPAGVNEQYF.

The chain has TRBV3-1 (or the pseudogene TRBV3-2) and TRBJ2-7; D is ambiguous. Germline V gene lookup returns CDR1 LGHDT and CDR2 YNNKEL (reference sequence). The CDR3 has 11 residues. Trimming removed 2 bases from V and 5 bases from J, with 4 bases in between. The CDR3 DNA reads TGTGCCAGCAGCCAAATCGACGAGCAGTACTTC. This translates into CASSQIDEQYF.

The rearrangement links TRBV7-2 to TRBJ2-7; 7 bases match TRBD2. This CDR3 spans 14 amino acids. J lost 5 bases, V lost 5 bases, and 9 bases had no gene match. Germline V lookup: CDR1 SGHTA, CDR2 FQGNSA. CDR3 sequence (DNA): TGTGCCAGCAGCCACGGACTAGGAGCGGACGAGCAGTACTTC. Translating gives CASSHGLGADEQYF.

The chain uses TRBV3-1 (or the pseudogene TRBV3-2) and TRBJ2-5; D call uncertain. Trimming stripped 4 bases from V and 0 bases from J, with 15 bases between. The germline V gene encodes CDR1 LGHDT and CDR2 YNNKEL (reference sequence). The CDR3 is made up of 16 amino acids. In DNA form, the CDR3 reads TGTGCCAGCAGCCGCCTCGGGTCTCCGAACCAAGAGACCCAGTACTTC. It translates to CASSRLGSPNQETQYF.

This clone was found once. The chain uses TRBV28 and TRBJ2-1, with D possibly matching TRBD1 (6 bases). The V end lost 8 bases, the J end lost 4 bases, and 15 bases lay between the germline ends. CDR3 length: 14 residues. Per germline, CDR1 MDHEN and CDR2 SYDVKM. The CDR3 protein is CASVRVQGYNEQFF. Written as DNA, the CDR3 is TGTGCCAGCGTCCGCGTACAGGGTTACAATGAGCAGTTCTTC.